One and the same sample provided the 8 T cell receptor beta chains below, sequenced in a study of blood T cell repertoires in COVID-19. The method was immunoSEQ multiplex PCR; TCRdb's version includes in-frame clones alone and lacks a portion of them. The repertoire includes tens of thousands of clones, about nine tenths of them detected once, and approximately 1.9% sits in the top ten. The sequencing sample was made of peripheral blood. The receptors originated from a man aged 25-45 years with acute or convalescent COVID-19.

This chain joins TRBV9 and TRBJ1-1; no firm D call. The V and J ends lost 4 bases and 4 bases respectively, with 11 bases between them. The CDR3 sequence is 13 residues long. The germline gives CDR1 SGDLS, CDR2 YYNGEE. This CDR3 is CASSSSAVTEAFF. As DNA, the CDR3 is TGTGCCAGCAGCTCTTCGGCGGTCACTGAAGCTTTCTTT.

This rearrangement joins TRBV7-2 to TRBJ2-1; D possibly corresponds to TRBD2 (5 bases). Germline V CDR1 and CDR2: SGHTA, FQGNSA. Trimming stripped 3 bases from V and 9 bases from J, with 9 bases between. CDR3 size: 12 residues. DNA of the CDR3: TGTGCCAGCAGCTTCAATCGGGGTGAGCAGTTCTTC. Protein sequence: CASSFNRGEQFF.

The CDR3 DNA is TGTGCCAGCAGTAGGGACAGTTATAGCAATCAGCCCCAGCATTTT. Its translation is CASSRDSYSNQPQHF. The chain has TRBV6-5 and TRBJ1-5; 7 nucleotides agree with TRBD1. This CDR3 is built from 15 residues. Germline CDR1 MNHEY, CDR2 SVGAGI. J gave up 0 bases and V 5 bases, and 4 bases lay outside the gene matches.

This chain links TRBV3-1 (or the pseudogene TRBV3-2) with TRBJ2-6; perhaps TRBD1 as D (5 bases). CDR1 LGHDT and CDR2 YNNKEL come from the germline V gene (reference sequence). The germline V and J ends were trimmed by 0 bases and 4 bases, with 13 bases remaining between them. The CDR3 runs 17 residues. The CDR3 DNA reads TGTGCCAGCAGCCAAGAGAACAGGCTCGACGGGGCCAACGTCCTGACTTTC. Its protein is CASSQENRLDGANVLTF.

The chain is built from TRBV4-1 and TRBJ1-2, with D unclear. The length of the CDR3 is 15 residues. Trimming stripped 0 bases from V and 8 bases from J, with 16 bases between. Germline loops: CDR1 MGHRA, CDR2 YSYEKL. CDR3 nucleotides: TGCGCCAGCAGCCAAGAGGCGCAGGCTTCGGGGGGCTACACCTTC. This sequence encodes CASSQEAQASGGYTF.

The chain joins TRBV6-1 to TRBJ1-2; TRBD1 agrees at 7 bases. This CDR3 contains 15 residues. Trimming took 2 bases from V and 4 from J; bases not matched to a gene: 7. CDR1 and CDR2 from the germline V gene are MNHNS and SASEGT. CDR3 loop: CASSEWVDRAYGYTF. In DNA, the CDR3 is TGTGCCAGCAGTGAATGGGTAGACAGGGCCTATGGCTACACCTTC.

Of note for this clone: Additional DNA sequences in this sample encode the identical CDR3. The chain is built from TRBV9 and TRBJ2-2; perhaps TRBD1 as D (6 bases). Trimming stripped 0 bases from V and 0 bases from J, with 12 bases between. Germline V CDR1 and CDR2: SGDLS, YYNGEE. The CDR3 covers 17 residues. This CDR3 is CASSVDPTGTNTGELFF. CDR3 coding DNA: TGTGCCAGCAGCGTAGACCCGACAGGAACGAACACCGGGGAGCTGTTTTTT.

This clone was seen a single time. This sequence joins TRBV19 and TRBJ2-2, with TRBD1 as a possible D gene (6 bases). V gave up 6 bases and J gave up 1 base, with 15 bases separating them. CDR1 and CDR2 from the germline V gene are LNHDA and SQIVND (reference sequence). This CDR3 spans 16 amino acids. CDR3 amino acids: CASRRTVHGNTGELFF. The CDR3 DNA follows: TGTGCCAGTAGGAGGACAGTACACGGGAACACCGGGGAGCTGTTTTTT.